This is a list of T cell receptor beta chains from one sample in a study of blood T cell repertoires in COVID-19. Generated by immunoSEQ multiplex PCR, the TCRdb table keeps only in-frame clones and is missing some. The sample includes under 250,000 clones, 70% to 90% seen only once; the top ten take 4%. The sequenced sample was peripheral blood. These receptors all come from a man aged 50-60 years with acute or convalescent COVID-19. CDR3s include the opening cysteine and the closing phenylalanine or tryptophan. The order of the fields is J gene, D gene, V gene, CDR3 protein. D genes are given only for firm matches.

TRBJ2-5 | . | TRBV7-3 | CASSSRSGEQETQYF
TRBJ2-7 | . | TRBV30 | CAWSERGYEQYF
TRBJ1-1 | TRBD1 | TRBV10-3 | CAISPTGGNTEAFF
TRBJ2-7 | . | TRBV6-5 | CASSYRGYEQYF
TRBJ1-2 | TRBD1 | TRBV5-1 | CASSLGGRGNYGYTF
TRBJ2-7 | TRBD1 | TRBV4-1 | CASSLHLVGTGAYEQYF
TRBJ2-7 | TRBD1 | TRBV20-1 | CSASGSGTGGMQYF
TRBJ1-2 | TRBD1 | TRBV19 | CASTADRGFYGYTF
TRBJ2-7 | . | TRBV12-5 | CASGDPTGLAYTYEQYF
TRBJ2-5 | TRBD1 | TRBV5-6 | CASSQDRFWETQYF
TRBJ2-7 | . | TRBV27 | CASSSYPIETLSYEQYF
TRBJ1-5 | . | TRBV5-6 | CASSSGGNQPQHF
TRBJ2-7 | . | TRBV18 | CASSPGTPFKYEQYF
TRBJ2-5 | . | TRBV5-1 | CASSLDKETQYF
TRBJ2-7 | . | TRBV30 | CAWRTGPGEQYF
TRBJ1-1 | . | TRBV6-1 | CASSELGLNTEAFF
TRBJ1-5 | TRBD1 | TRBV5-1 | CASSPDRADQPQHF